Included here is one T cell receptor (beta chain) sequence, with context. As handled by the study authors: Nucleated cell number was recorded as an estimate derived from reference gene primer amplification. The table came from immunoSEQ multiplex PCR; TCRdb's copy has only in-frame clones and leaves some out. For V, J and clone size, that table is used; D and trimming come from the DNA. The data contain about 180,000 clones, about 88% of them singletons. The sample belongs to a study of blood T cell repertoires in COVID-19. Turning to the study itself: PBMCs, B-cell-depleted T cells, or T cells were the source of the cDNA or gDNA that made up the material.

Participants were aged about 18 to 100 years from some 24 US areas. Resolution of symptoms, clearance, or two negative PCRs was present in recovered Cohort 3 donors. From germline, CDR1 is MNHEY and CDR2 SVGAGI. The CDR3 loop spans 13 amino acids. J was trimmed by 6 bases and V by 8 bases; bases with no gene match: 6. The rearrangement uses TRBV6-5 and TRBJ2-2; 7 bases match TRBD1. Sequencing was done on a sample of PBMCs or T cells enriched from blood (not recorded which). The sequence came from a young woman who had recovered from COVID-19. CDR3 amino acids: CASADDRAGELFF. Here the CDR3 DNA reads TGTGCCAGCGCCGACGACAGGGCCGGGGAGCTGTTTTTT.